Here is one TCR beta chain with its context. The V and J ends lost 2 bases and 4 bases respectively, with 5 bases between them. The CDR3 extends over 12 amino acids. Germline V lookup: CDR1 SGHVS, CDR2 FQNEAQ. This sample was taken from a study of blood T cell repertoires in COVID-19. The table came from immunoSEQ multiplex PCR; TCRdb's copy has only in-frame clones and leaves some out. Among 70,000 to 95,000 clones listed, approximately 80% were seen once. The V and J genes are TRBV7-8 and TRBJ1-1; D is undetermined. The receptor comes from a human donor in a cohort sampled during active COVID-19. The sequenced material came from peripheral blood. This CDR3 reads CASSLTGTEAFF. The DNA of the CDR3 is TGTGCCAGCAGCTTAACGGGCACTGAAGCTTTCTTT.